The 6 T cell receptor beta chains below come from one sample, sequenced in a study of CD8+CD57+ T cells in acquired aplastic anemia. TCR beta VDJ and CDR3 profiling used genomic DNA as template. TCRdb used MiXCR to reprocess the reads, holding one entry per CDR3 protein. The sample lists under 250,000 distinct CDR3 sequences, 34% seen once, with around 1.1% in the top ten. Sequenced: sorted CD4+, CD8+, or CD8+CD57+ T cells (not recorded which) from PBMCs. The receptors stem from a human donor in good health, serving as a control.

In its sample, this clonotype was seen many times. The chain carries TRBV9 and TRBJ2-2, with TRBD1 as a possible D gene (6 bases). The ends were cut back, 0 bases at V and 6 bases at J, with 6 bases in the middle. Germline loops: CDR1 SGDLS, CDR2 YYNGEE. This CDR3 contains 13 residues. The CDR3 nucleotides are TGTGCCAGCAGCGTAGGGGGGCCCGGGGAGCTGTTTTTT. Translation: CASSVGGPGELFF. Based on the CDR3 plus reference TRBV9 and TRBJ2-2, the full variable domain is DSGVTQTPKHLITATGQRVTLRCSPRSGDLSVYWYQQSLDQGLQFLIQYYNGEERAKGNILERFSAQQFPDLHSELNLSSLELGDSALYFCASSVGGPGELFFGEGSRLTVL.

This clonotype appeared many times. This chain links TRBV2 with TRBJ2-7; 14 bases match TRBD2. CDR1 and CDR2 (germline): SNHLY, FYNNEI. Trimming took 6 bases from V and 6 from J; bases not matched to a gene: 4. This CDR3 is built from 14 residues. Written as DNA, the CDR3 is TGTGCCAGCAGCCAGGGACTAGCGGGAGTCGAGCAGTACTTC. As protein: CASSQGLAGVEQYF.

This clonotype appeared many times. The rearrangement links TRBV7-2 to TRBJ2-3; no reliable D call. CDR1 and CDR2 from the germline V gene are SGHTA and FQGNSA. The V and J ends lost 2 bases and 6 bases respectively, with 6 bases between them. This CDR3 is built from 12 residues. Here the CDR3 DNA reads TGTGCCAGCAGCTTAAAGTATGATACGCAGTATTTT. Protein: CASSLKYDTQYF.

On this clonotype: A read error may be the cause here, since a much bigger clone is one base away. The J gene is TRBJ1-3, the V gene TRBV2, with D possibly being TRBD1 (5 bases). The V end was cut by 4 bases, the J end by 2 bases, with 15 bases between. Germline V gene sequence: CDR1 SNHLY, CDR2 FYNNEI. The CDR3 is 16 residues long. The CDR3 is CASSVGRAFPGNTIYF. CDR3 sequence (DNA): TGTGCCAGCAGTGTCGGCAGGGCTTTCCCTGGAAACACCATATATTTT.

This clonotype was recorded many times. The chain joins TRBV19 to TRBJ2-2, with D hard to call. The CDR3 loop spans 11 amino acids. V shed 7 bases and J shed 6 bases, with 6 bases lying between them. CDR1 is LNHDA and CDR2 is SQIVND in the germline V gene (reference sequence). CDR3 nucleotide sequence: TGTGCCAGTATGGTATCCGGGGAGCTGTTTTTT. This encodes CASMVSGELFF.

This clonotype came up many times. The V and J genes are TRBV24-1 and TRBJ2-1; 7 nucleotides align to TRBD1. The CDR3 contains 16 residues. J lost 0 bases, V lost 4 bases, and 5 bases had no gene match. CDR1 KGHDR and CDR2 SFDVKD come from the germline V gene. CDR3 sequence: CATSDSRTGSYNEQFF. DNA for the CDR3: TGTGCCACCAGTGACTCACGGACAGGCTCCTACAATGAGCAGTTCTTC.